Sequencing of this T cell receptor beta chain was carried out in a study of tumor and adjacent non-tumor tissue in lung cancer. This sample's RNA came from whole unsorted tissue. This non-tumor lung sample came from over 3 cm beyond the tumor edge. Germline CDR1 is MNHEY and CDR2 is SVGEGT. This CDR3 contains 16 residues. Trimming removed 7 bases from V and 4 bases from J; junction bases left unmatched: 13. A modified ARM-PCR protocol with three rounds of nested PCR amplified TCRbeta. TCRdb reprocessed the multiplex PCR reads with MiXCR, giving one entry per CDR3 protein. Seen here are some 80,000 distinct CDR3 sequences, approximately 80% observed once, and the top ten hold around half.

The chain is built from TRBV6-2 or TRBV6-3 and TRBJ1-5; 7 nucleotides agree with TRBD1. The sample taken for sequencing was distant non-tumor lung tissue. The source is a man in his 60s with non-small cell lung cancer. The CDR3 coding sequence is TGTGCCAGCATGCGACAGGGACGAAGTGGGAATCAGCCCCAGCATTTT. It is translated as CASMRQGRSGNQPQHF.